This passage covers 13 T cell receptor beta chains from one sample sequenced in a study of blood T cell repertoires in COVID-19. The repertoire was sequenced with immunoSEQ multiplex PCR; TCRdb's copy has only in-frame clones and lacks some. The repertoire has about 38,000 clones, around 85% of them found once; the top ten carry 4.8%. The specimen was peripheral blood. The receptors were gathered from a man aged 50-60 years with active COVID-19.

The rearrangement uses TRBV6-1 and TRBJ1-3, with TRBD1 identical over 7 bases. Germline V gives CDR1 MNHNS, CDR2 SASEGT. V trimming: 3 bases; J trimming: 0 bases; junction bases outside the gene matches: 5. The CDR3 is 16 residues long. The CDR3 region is CASSDRDRDSGNTIYF. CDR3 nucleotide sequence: TGTGCCAGCAGTGATCGGGACAGAGACTCTGGAAACACCATATATTTT.

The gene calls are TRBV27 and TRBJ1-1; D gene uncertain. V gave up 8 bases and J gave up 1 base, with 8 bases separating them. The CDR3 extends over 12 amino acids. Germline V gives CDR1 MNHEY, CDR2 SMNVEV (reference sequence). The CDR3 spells CASFTRNTEAFF. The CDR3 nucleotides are TGTGCCAGCTTTACCAGGAACACTGAAGCTTTCTTT.

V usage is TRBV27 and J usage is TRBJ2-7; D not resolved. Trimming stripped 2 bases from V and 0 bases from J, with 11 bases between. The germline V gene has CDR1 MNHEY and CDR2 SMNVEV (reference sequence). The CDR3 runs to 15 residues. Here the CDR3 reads CASSLPQENSYEQYF. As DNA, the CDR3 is TGTGCCAGCAGTTTACCGCAGGAAAACTCCTACGAGCAGTACTTC.

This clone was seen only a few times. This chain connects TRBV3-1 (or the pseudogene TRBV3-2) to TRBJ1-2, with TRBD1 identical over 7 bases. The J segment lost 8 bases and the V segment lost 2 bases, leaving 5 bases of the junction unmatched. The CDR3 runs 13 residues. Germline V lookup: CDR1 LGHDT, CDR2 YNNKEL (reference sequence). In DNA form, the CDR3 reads TGTGCCAGCAGCCAACTGACAGGGAAAGGCTACACCTTC. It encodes CASSQLTGKGYTF.

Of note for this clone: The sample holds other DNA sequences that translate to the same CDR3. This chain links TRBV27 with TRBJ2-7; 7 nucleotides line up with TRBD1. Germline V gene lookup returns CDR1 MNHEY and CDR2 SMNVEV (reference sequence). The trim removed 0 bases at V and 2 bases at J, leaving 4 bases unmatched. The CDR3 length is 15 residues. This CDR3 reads CASSLSGTAPYEQYF. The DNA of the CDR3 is TGTGCCAGCAGTTTATCGGGGACAGCACCCTACGAGCAGTACTTC.

The CDR3 sequence: CASNTLGTGFFSEKLFF. The CDR3 DNA follows: TGTGCCAGTAACACCCTCGGGACAGGGTTTTTTTCCGAAAAACTGTTTTTT. The chain couples TRBV19 to TRBJ1-4, with TRBD1 identical over 9 bases. Trimming at V came to 7 bases and at J to 8 bases, leaving 17 bases not matched to a gene. CDR3 length: 17 amino acids. The germline V gene has CDR1 LNHDA and CDR2 SQIVND (reference sequence).

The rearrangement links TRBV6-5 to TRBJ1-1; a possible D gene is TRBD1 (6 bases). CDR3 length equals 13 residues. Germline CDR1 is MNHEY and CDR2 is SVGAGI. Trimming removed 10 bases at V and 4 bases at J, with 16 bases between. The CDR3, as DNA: TGTGCCACCTCCATTGAAGGGGGCACTGAAGCTTTCTTT. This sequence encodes CATSIEGGTEAFF.

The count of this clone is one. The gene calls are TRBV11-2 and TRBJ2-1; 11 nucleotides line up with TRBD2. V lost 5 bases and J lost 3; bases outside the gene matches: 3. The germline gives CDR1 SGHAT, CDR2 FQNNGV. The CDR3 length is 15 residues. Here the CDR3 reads CASSRTSGGYNEQFF. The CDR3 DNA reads TGTGCCAGCAGCAGAACTAGCGGGGGCTACAATGAGCAGTTCTTC.

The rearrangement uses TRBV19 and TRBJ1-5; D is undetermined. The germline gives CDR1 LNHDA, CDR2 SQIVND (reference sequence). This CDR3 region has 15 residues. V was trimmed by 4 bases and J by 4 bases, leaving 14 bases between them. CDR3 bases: TGTGCCAGTAGTAGGTATCATCGGGGAAATCAGCCCCAGCATTTT. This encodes CASSRYHRGNQPQHF. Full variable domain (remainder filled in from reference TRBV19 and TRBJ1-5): DGGITQSPKYLFRKEGQNVTLSCEQNLNHDAMYWYRQDPGQGLRLIYYSQIVNDFQKGDIAEGYSVSREKKESFPLTVTSAQKNPTAFYLCASSRYHRGNQPQHFGDGTRLSIL.

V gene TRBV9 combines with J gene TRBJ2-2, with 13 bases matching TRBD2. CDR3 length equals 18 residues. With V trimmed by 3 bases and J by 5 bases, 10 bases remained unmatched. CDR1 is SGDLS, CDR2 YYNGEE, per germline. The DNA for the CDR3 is TGTGCCAGCAGCGAGAGGGGACTAGCGGGGTCACGGACCGGGGAGCTGTTTTTT. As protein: CASSERGLAGSRTGELFF. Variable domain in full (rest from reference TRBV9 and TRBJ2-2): DSGVTQTPKHLITATGQRVTLRCSPRSGDLSVYWYQQSLDQGLQFLIQYYNGEERAKGNILERFSAQQFPDLHSELNLSSLELGDSALYFCASSERGLAGSRTGELFFGEGSRLTVL.

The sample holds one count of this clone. The CDR3 DNA sequence: TGTGCCACTGACTCCTGGGGCACAGATACGCAGTATTTT. Its translation is CATDSWGTDTQYF. The chain joins TRBV10-3 to TRBJ2-3; no firm D call. The V gene's germline CDR1 is ENHRY and CDR2 SYGVKD. This CDR3 has 13 amino acids. The ends were cut back, 10 bases at V and 1 base at J, with 12 bases in the middle.

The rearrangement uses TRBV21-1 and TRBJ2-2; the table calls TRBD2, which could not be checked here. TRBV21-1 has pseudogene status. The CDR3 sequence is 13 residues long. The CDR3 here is CARIAGGTGELFF. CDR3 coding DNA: TGTGCCAGGATAGCGGGGGGAACCGGGGAGCTGTTTTTT.

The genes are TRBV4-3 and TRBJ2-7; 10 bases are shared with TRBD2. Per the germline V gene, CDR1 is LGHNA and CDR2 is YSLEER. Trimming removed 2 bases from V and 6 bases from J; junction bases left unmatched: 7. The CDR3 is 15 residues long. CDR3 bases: TGCGCCAGCAGCCAATGGGCATTAGCGGGGGGCGAGCAGTACTTC. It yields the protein CASSQWALAGGEQYF.